What follows are 23 T cell receptor beta chains derived from one specimen sequenced in a study of blood T cell repertoires in COVID-19. Libraries were prepared by immunoSEQ multiplex PCR; TCRdb keeps only in-frame clonotypes and omits some of them. The table lists some 73,000 clones, over 65% of them singletons. The sample consisted of peripheral blood. The receptors come from a woman aged 60 to 75 with acute or convalescent COVID-19.

This sequence joins TRBV30 and TRBJ2-6; the match to TRBD1 covers 8 bases. The CDR3 is made up of 21 amino acids. The V and J ends lost 0 bases and 1 base, in that order; junction bases with no gene match: 17. Germline CDR1 is GTSNPN and CDR2 is SVGIG (reference sequence). The CDR3 sequence is CAWSVTGQGSRGLSGANVLTF. The CDR3 DNA sequence: TGTGCCTGGAGTGTCACCGGACAGGGTAGTAGGGGGCTATCTGGGGCCAACGTCCTGACTTTC.

V and J are TRBV30 and TRBJ1-2, with 8 positions matching TRBD1. CDR3 length: 15 residues. V shed 3 bases and J 0 bases; nucleotides not matched to a gene: 6. The germline CDR1 and CDR2 sequences are GTSNPN and SVGIG (reference sequence). The CDR3 nucleotides are TGTGCCTGGAGCTTTATGGGACAGGCTAACTATGGCTACACCTTC. Translation gives CAWSFMGQANYGYTF. The full variable domain, completed using reference TRBV30 and TRBJ1-2, is SQTIHQWPATLVQPVGSPLSLECTVEGTSNPNLYWYRQAAGRGLQLLFYSVGIGQISSEVPQNLSASRPQDRQFILSSKKLLLSDSGFYLCAWSFMGQANYGYTFGSGTRLTVV.

J is TRBJ2-2 and V is TRBV28; D possibly corresponds to TRBD1 (6 bases). The length of the CDR3 is 15 residues. V was shortened by 6 bases and J by 5 bases, with 16 bases between the two germline ends. Per the germline V gene, CDR1 is MDHEN and CDR2 is SYDVKM. The CDR3 region has the DNA TGTGCCAGCAGGCGTATACAGGGCGCAACCGGGGAGCTGTTTTTT. Translated: CASRRIQGATGELFF.

The V gene is TRBV14, the J gene TRBJ1-1, with D tentatively TRBD1 (5 bases). The CDR3 is made up of 14 amino acids. The V gene's germline CDR1 is SGHDN and CDR2 FVKESK. With 0 bases removed from V and 6 bases from J, the gap between germline ends came to 11 bases. CDR3 nucleotide sequence: TGTGCCAGCAGCCAAGAGGCCAGGGTGCCTGAAGCTTTCTTT. It is translated as CASSQEARVPEAFF.

The rearrangement uses TRBV28 and TRBJ2-7; TRBD1 might be the D (6 bases). The CDR3 covers 14 residues. The V end was cut by 4 bases, the J end by 0 bases, with 10 bases between. In germline, CDR1 is MDHEN, CDR2 SYDVKM. The CDR3, as DNA: TGTGCCAGCAGTTCAGGGGACCGCTCCTACGAGCAGTACTTC. This encodes CASSSGDRSYEQYF. Variable domain in full (rest from reference TRBV28 and TRBJ2-7): DVKVTQSSRYLVKRTGEKVFLECVQDMDHENMFWYRQDPGLGLRLIYFSYDVKMKEKGDIPEGYSVSREKKERFSLILESASTNQTSMYLCASSSGDRSYEQYFGPGTRLTVT.

V gene TRBV24-1 combines with J gene TRBJ2-1; 13 bases line up with TRBD2. The ends lost 4 bases at V and 6 bases at J; junction bases unmatched: 5. This CDR3 region has 16 residues. Germline V gene sequence: CDR1 KGHDR, CDR2 SFDVKD. The CDR3 reads CATSDPTSGRANEQFF. The CDR3 DNA reads as TGTGCCACCAGTGACCCTACTAGCGGGAGGGCCAATGAGCAGTTCTTC.

The genes are TRBV2 and TRBJ2-2; D is possibly TRBD1 (6 bases). This CDR3 region has 15 residues. The germline CDR1 and CDR2 sequences are SNHLY and FYNNEI. The ends were cut back, 6 bases at V and 2 bases at J, with 13 bases in the middle. The CDR3 bases are TGTGCCAGCAGACCTCAGGGGATTAACACCGGGGAGCTGTTTTTT. This sequence encodes CASRPQGINTGELFF.

This sequence joins TRBV5-1 and TRBJ2-7; 11 bases agree with TRBD2. Germline V gene lookup returns CDR1 SGHRS and CDR2 YFSETQ. This CDR3 has 14 residues. V lost 0 bases, J lost 4 bases, and 0 bases stayed unmatched. CDR3 region: CASSLGTSGYEQYF. The CDR3 nucleotides read TGCGCCAGCAGCTTGGGGACTAGCGGGTACGAGCAGTACTTC. The complete variable domain, with remaining parts taken from reference TRBV5-1 and TRBJ2-7, reads KAGVTQTPRYLIKTRGQQVTLSCSPISGHRSVSWYQQTPGQGLQFLFEYFSETQRNKGNFPGRFSGRQFSNSRSEMNVSTLELGDSALYLCASSLGTSGYEQYFGPGTRLTVT.

The chain uses TRBV9 and TRBJ1-6, with D possibly matching TRBD1 (5 bases). The CDR3 extends over 15 amino acids. Trimming pared 5 bases from V and 6 bases from J, leaving 15 bases between. Per germline, CDR1 SGDLS and CDR2 YYNGEE. The CDR3 DNA sequence: TGTGCCAGCAGTTCCGCAGGGAACGGTAATTCACCCCTCCACTTT. Its protein product is CASSSAGNGNSPLHF.

The rearrangement links TRBV11-3 to TRBJ2-1; D is perhaps TRBD1 (6 bases). The CDR3 runs to 14 residues. CDR1 and CDR2 from the germline V gene are SGHNT and YENEEA. Between the trimmed V and J ends, which lost 5 bases and 3 bases, there was a span of 11 bases. The DNA of the CDR3 is TGTGCCAGCAGCCAACAGGGATTCTACAATGAGCAGTTCTTC. This sequence encodes CASSQQGFYNEQFF. Looking up the rest from reference TRBV11-3 and TRBJ2-1 gives the full variable domain: EAGVVQSPRYKIIEKKQPVAFWCNPISGHNTLYWYLQNLGQGPELLIRYENEEAVDDSQLPKDRFSAERLKGVDSTLKIQPAELGDSAVYLCASSQQGFYNEQFFGPGTRLTVL.

The chain links TRBV4-1 to TRBJ1-1; TRBD1 agrees at 8 bases. The V gene's germline CDR1 is MGHRA and CDR2 YSYEKL. This CDR3 has 15 amino acids. V lost 3 bases, J lost 0 bases, and 3 bases stayed unmatched. CDR3 in amino acids: CASSQGTGLNTEAFF. The DNA for the CDR3 is TGCGCCAGCAGCCAGGGGACAGGTCTGAACACTGAAGCTTTCTTT.

CDR3 protein: CASSIKTGPGELFF. In DNA form, the CDR3 reads TGTGCCAGTAGTATAAAGACAGGGCCCGGGGAGCTGTTTTTT. The V and J genes are TRBV19 and TRBJ2-2; TRBD1 matches at 7 bases. The CDR3 has 14 residues. V shed 2 bases and J 6 bases; nucleotides not matched to a gene: 3. Germline lookup yields CDR1 LNHDA and CDR2 SQIVND (reference sequence).

The DNA of the CDR3 is TGTGCCAGCAGCTTACTAGCGGGGGGGCCGGCGGAGCAGTTCTTC. This sequence encodes CASSLLAGGPAEQFF. The chain couples TRBV6-4 to TRBJ2-1, with 13 bases that match TRBD2. Trimming cost V 6 bases and J 10 bases; bases outside gene matches: 9. The CDR3 is made up of 15 amino acids. CDR1 and CDR2 from the germline V gene are MRHNA and SNTAGT.

V and J are TRBV11-2 and TRBJ2-7, with D unresolved. CDR3 length: 16 amino acids. Between the trimmed V and J ends, which lost 3 bases and 7 bases, there was a span of 22 bases. The germline gives CDR1 SGHAT, CDR2 FQNNGV. The CDR3 coding sequence is TGTGCCAGCAGCTTCGCGGATATAAGAATTAGCAATGAGCAGTACTTC. It translates to CASSFADIRISNEQYF.

The chain recombines TRBV7-8 with TRBJ1-3, with 7 bases fitting TRBD1. The germline gives CDR1 SGHVS, CDR2 FQNEAQ. V was clipped by 4 bases and J by 0 bases; unmatched bases: 6. CDR3 length: 16 residues. The CDR3 region has the DNA TGTGCCAGCAGCTCCCGGACAGGACTCTCTGGAAACACCATATATTTT. Protein: CASSSRTGLSGNTIYF.

This clone has more than one count but fewer than ten. The chain employs TRBV29-1 and TRBJ1-1; 12 bases fit TRBD1. V trimming: 7 bases; J trimming: 5 bases; junction bases outside the gene matches: 5. Germline V lookup: CDR1 SQVTM, CDR2 ANQGSEA. The CDR3 runs 13 residues. In DNA, the CDR3 is TGCAGCGGCCGGGACAGGGGGCTAACTGAAGCTTTCTTT. The encoded protein is CSGRDRGLTEAFF.

The V gene is TRBV20-1, the J gene TRBJ1-3; D is ambiguous. Germline loops: CDR1 DFQATT, CDR2 SNEGSKA (reference sequence). This CDR3 is built from 15 residues. V gave up 3 bases and J gave up 3 bases, with 15 bases separating them. This CDR3 is CSASSRGLVGNTIYF. The CDR3 nucleotides are TGCAGTGCTAGTTCGCGGGGTCTGGTTGGAAACACCATATATTTT.

J is TRBJ1-2 and V is TRBV28; 7 bases are a match to TRBD1. V shed 7 bases, J shed 1 base, and the junction held 6 bases outside the gene matches. CDR1 and CDR2 from the germline V gene are MDHEN and SYDVKM. The CDR3 is 14 residues long. The CDR3 bases are TGTGCCAGCACCCAGACAGGGAATAACTATGGCTACACCTTC. Protein: CASTQTGNNYGYTF.

The chain combines TRBV5-1 with TRBJ1-2; TRBD1 matches 12 bases. Germline V CDR1 and CDR2: SGHRS, YFSETQ. V was pared by 5 bases and J by 7 bases, with 9 bases of the junction left unmatched. The CDR3 has 15 amino acids. The CDR3 sequence is CASRIPGQGASGYTF. The CDR3 DNA is TGCGCCAGCAGGATCCCGGGACAGGGGGCATCTGGCTACACCTTC.

This rearrangement joins TRBV19 to TRBJ2-7; 12 bases agree with TRBD2. The CDR3 has 17 amino acids. The germline gives CDR1 LNHDA, CDR2 SQIVND (reference sequence). The J segment lost 3 bases and the V segment lost 5 bases, leaving 11 bases of the junction unmatched. Here the CDR3 DNA reads TGTGCCAGTAGTGGAGGACTAGCGGGGCCCAGGGACTACGAGCAGTACTTC. Its translation is CASSGGLAGPRDYEQYF.

The rearrangement links TRBV6-9 to TRBJ2-5, with 7 bases aligning to TRBD1. CDR3 size: 14 residues. J lost 5 bases, V lost 5 bases, and 8 bases had no gene match. Germline values: CDR1 MNHGY, CDR2 SVAAGI. CDR3 sequence (DNA): TGTGCCAGCAGTGCGGACAGGACCCAGGAGACCCAGTACTTC. It is translated as CASSADRTQETQYF.

The V call is TRBV3-1 (or the pseudogene TRBV3-2), the J call TRBJ2-1; TRBD2 agrees at 10 bases. Germline-derived CDR1 and CDR2 are LGHDT and YNNKEL (reference sequence). This CDR3 contains 15 residues. V dropped 2 bases and J dropped 9; count of bases not matched to a gene: 7. CDR3 nucleotide sequence: TGTGCCAGCAGCCAAACTAGCGGGGTAAGGAGTGAGCAGTTCTTC. Its protein is CASSQTSGVRSEQFF.

The chain recombines TRBV5-4 with TRBJ1-3; D ambiguous. Trimming removed 6 bases from V and 0 bases from J, with 13 bases in between. The CDR3 sequence is 15 residues long. Per the germline V gene, CDR1 is SGHNT and CDR2 is YYREEE (reference sequence). The CDR3 nucleotides are TGTGCCAGCAAAGATTTACGGGACTCTGGAAACACCATATATTTT. Translating it yields CASKDLRDSGNTIYF.